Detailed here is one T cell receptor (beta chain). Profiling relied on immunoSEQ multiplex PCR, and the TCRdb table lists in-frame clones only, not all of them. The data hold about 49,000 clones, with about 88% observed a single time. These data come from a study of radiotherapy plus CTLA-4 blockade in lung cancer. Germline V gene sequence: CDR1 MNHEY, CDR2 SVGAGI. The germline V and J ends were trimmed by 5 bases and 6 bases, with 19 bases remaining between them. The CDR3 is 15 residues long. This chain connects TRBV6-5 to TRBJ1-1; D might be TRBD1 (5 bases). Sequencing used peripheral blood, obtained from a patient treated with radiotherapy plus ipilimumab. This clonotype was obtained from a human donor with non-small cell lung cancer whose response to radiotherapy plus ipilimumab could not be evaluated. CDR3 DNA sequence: TGTGCCAGCAGTCCGGACAAGGGTGGATCACCTGAAGCTTTCTTT. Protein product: CASSPDKGGSPEAFF.